This T cell receptor (beta chain) is from a study of blood T cell repertoires in COVID-19. Background on the study: The United States, Italy and Spain were the sources of the acute and convalescent COVID-19 samples. T cells, B-cell-depleted T cells, or PBMCs supplied cDNA or gDNA.

Unmatched junction bases numbered 8, after V lost 4 bases and J lost 5 bases. Germline CDR1 is SGHDT and CDR2 is YYEEEE. CDR3 length: 15 amino acids. Per the authors' pipeline: Reference gene primer amplification gave nucleated cell count estimates. Profiling relied on immunoSEQ multiplex PCR, and the TCRdb table lists in-frame clones only, not all of them. D and trimming were read from the DNA, whereas the V and J calls and clone size are those reported in that table. The sample has some 150,000 clones, around 90% seen once; the top ten hold under 2%. This clone was recorded only once. The sequence was obtained from a human donor in a cohort sampled during active COVID-19. The sequencing sample was made of peripheral blood. The chain links TRBV5-6 to TRBJ2-1, with 8 bases that match TRBD1. The CDR3 DNA reads TGTGCCAGCAGCAAAGACAGGGGTTGGGACAATGAGCAGTTCTTC. It yields the protein CASSKDRGWDNEQFF.